This TCR beta chain is drawn from a study of glioma-infiltrating T cells after dendritic cell vaccination. CDR1 and CDR2 (germline): SGHNT, YYREEE (reference sequence). The CDR3 spans 16 residues. V lost 0 bases to trimming and J lost 7 bases; unmatched junction nucleotides: 12. The primer mix had 60 V beta and 13 J beta primers. This table comes from immunoSEQ multiplex PCR, and its TCRdb copy is limited to in-frame clones, with some not included. The sample includes roughly 100,000 clones, roughly 89% of them seen just once. The time point denotes: after dendritic cell vaccination, including at tumor progression/relapse.

This specimen was blood, taken after dendritic cell vaccination. The receptor was derived from a human donor with glioblastoma. This rearrangement joins TRBV5-4 to TRBJ2-7, with 8 positions matching TRBD1. CDR3 bases: TGTGCCAGCAGCTTGGGACAGGGGATAATTGCCTTGGAGCAGTACTTC. Protein product: CASSLGQGIIALEQYF.